Listed below are T cell receptor beta chains from one sample, sequenced in a study of graft-versus-host responses after intestinal transplantation. Their specific antigens are unknown. Sequencing used immunoSEQ multiplex PCR; TCRdb keeps in-frame clones, though not all of them. The repertoire holds 85,000 to 100,000 clones, approximately 90% seen once, with approximately 0.33% in the top ten. The specimen was unstimulated CD4+ T cells sorted from spleen or lymph node cells, collected before transplant. Every receptor here comes from a human donor who was the organ donor for an intestinal transplant. Both conserved end residues are part of each CDR3. Each record gives: V gene, D gene, CDR3 length, J gene, clone size, CDR3 protein, CDR3 DNA. A D gene is named only where the DNA matches it firmly. Some rows have no size entry. The others give once, few or many, or a class for an expanded clone.

TRBV6-1,TRBD1,14,TRBJ1-2,NA,CASSRDRGAYGYTF,TGTGCCAGCAGCCGGGACAGGGGTGCATATGGCTACACCTTC
TRBV10-3,TRBD1,14,TRBJ1-3,NA,CAIGRQGLGNTIYF,TGTGCCATCGGACGACAGGGGCTAGGAAACACCATATATTTT
TRBV7-9,NA,15,TRBJ2-6,NA,CASSLWPSGANVLTF,TGTGCCAGCAGCTTATGGCCGTCTGGGGCCAACGTCCTGACTTTC
TRBV10-3,TRBD2,15,TRBJ2-7,NA,CAISELAEYSYEQYF,TGTGCCATCAGTGAACTAGCGGAATATTCCTACGAGCAGTACTTC
TRBV5-1,TRBD1,15,TRBJ1-1,NA,CASSLPDRRNTEAFF,TGCGCCAGCAGCTTGCCGGACAGGCGGAACACTGAAGCTTTCTTT
TRBV7-6,TRBD1,15,TRBJ2-5,NA,CASSTRTGRRETQYF,TGTGCCAGCAGCACCCGGACAGGGAGGAGGGAGACCCAGTACTTC
TRBV19,TRBD2,17,TRBJ2-7,NA,CASSIPWLAGGTAEQYF,TGTGCCAGTAGTATACCGTGGCTAGCGGGAGGAACAGCCGAGCAGTACTTC
TRBV5-6,TRBD1,15,TRBJ2-7,NA,CASSHEGQISYEQYF,TGTGCCAGCAGCCACGAGGGACAGATCTCCTACGAGCAGTACTTC
TRBV2,TRBD2,14,TRBJ2-1,NA,CASRAGGNYNEQFF,TGTGCCAGCAGGGCGGGGGGAAACTACAATGAGCAGTTCTTC
TRBV7-3,TRBD2,15,TRBJ2-1,NA,CASSLLRAGYNEQFF,TGTGCCAGCAGCTTACTCCGAGCGGGATACAATGAGCAGTTCTTC
TRBV30,NA,14,TRBJ1-2,NA,CAWSVVSSNYGYTF,TGTGCCTGGAGTGTAGTCAGTTCTAACTATGGCTACACCTTC
TRBV4-2,NA,17,TRBJ1-5,NA,CASSQDLVRQGNQPQHF,TGTGCCAGCAGCCAAGATCTAGTCCGGCAGGGAAATCAGCCCCAGCATTTT
TRBV19,NA,13,TRBJ2-5,NA,CASSPGQEETQYF,TGTGCCAGTAGTCCGGGACAAGAAGAGACCCAGTACTTC
TRBV14,NA,12,TRBJ2-2,NA,CASSPFTGELFF,TGTGCCAGCAGCCCCTTTACCGGGGAGCTGTTTTTT
TRBV2,TRBD1,14,TRBJ1-2,few,CASSAGQGPYGYTF,TGTGCCAGCAGTGCCGGACAGGGTCCCTATGGCTACACCTTC
TRBV29-1,TRBD2,14,TRBJ2-1,NA,CSVGLLAGHNEQFF,TGCAGCGTGGGGCTCCTAGCGGGGCACAATGAGCAGTTCTTC
TRBV7-9,NA,16,TRBJ2-3,NA,CASSPVGGPGTDTQYF,TGTGCCAGCAGCCCGGTAGGAGGGCCTGGCACAGATACGCAGTATTTT
TRBV28,TRBD1,15,TRBJ1-1,NA,CASSQRDRGNTEAFF,TGTGCCAGCAGTCAAAGGGACAGGGGGAACACTGAAGCTTTCTTT
TRBV7-9,NA,12,TRBJ1-4,few,CASSSRQEKLFF,TGTGCCAGCAGCTCCCGCCAGGAAAAACTGTTTTTT
TRBV30,NA,13,TRBJ1-1,NA,CAWSVGSNTEAFF,TGTGCCTGGAGTGTCGGGTCGAACACTGAAGCTTTCTTT
TRBV7-9,NA,12,TRBJ2-7,NA,CASSRPRGEQYF,TGTGCCAGCAGCCGTCCGCGGGGTGAGCAGTACTTC
TRBV7-3,TRBD2,16,TRBJ2-1,NA,CASSLTAGLPYNEQFF,TGTGCCAGCAGCTTAACGGCGGGACTACCTTACAATGAGCAGTTCTTC
TRBV29-1,TRBD1,15,TRBJ1-2,NA,CSVPGTGGKGYGYTF,TGCAGCGTTCCCGGGACAGGGGGGAAGGGCTATGGCTACACCTTC
TRBV7-9,NA,13,TRBJ1-2,NA,CASSSGGTYGYTF,TGTGCCAGCAGCTCCGGGGGGACCTATGGCTACACCTTC
TRBV7-3,TRBD1,16,TRBJ1-1,NA,CASSQQGAHLNTEAFF,TGTGCCAGCAGTCAACAGGGGGCGCATTTAAACACTGAAGCTTTCTTT
TRBV18,NA,13,TRBJ2-5,NA,CASSLSGTETQYF,TGTGCCAGCTCACTCTCGGGTACAGAGACCCAGTACTTC
TRBV7-9,NA,14,TRBJ1-1,NA,CASSFTGINTEAFF,TGTGCCAGCAGCTTTACAGGGATAAACACTGAAGCTTTCTTT
TRBV27,TRBD2,15,TRBJ2-2,NA,CASSLAGGNTGELFF,TGTGCCAGCAGTTTAGCGGGAGGGAACACCGGGGAGCTGTTTTTT
TRBV5-1,TRBD1,15,TRBJ2-2,NA,CASSWTGLNTGELFF,TGCGCCAGCAGCTGGACAGGCTTGAACACCGGGGAGCTGTTTTTT
TRBV21-1,NA,14,TRBJ1-5,NA,CASSRQKDVKPQHF,TGTGCCAGCAGCAGGCAAAAAGATGTTAAGCCCCAGCATTTT
TRBV2,NA,14,TRBJ1-2,NA,CASSERIRTWGYTF,TGTGCCAGCAGTGAGAGGATTCGTACGTGGGGCTACACCTTC
TRBV30,TRBD1,16,TRBJ1-4,few,CAWSDAVTGGGEKLFF,TGTGCCTGGAGTGACGCGGTGACAGGGGGAGGAGAAAAACTGTTTTTT
TRBV4-2,TRBD1,15,TRBJ1-5,NA,CASSPDRGRNQPQHF,TGTGCCAGCAGCCCCGACAGGGGGCGCAATCAGCCCCAGCATTTT
TRBV5-1,TRBD1,15,TRBJ1-6,NA,CASSLGDRLNSPLHF,TGCGCCAGCAGCTTGGGGGACAGACTCAATTCACCCCTCCACTTT
TRBV5-4,NA,17,TRBJ1-2,NA,CASSLAAGRKPEIGYTF,TGTGCCAGCAGCTTGGCGGCAGGCAGGAAACCTGAGATTGGCTACACCTTC
TRBV19,NA,14,TRBJ1-2,NA,CASSMKATGHGYTF,TGTGCCAGTAGTATGAAAGCGACAGGACATGGCTACACCTTC
TRBV7-6,TRBD2,18,TRBJ2-1,NA,CASSSPGGGSGRGNEQFF,TGTGCCAGCAGCTCCCCAGGGGGAGGTAGCGGGAGAGGCAATGAGCAGTTCTTC
TRBV18,NA,15,TRBJ1-6,NA,CASSPLQGSDSPLHF,TGTGCCAGCTCACCATTGCAGGGGTCTGATTCACCCCTCCACTTT
TRBV4-1,NA,15,TRBJ1-2,NA,CASSRQGRANYGYTF,TGCGCCAGCAGCCGGCAGGGGAGAGCTAACTATGGCTACACCTTC
TRBV13,NA,14,TRBJ2-5,NA,CASSFYSNRETQYF,TGTGCCAGCAGCTTCTACAGTAATAGGGAGACCCAGTACTTC
TRBV7-3,NA,13,TRBJ2-3,NA,CASGGARTDTQYF,TGTGCCAGCGGGGGCGCTCGCACAGATACGCAGTATTTT
TRBV5-1,NA,15,TRBJ2-2,NA,CASRTSGLNTGELFF,TGCGCCAGCAGGACCAGCGGGCTAAACACCGGGGAGCTGTTTTTT
TRBV5-4,TRBD1,15,TRBJ2-3,NA,CASSRDRPSTDTQYF,TGTGCCAGCAGCCGGGACAGACCTAGCACAGATACGCAGTATTTT
TRBV5-1,TRBD1,13,TRBJ2-7,NA,CASSLGTGDSKYF,TGCGCCAGCAGCTTGGGCACAGGGGATTCTAAGTACTTC
TRBV30,TRBD2,15,TRBJ2-1,NA,CAWSRGLAGYNEQFF,TGTGCCTGGAGTCGGGGACTAGCGGGTTACAATGAGCAGTTCTTC
TRBV7-2,NA,18,TRBJ2-1,NA,CASSFSGFPSRAYNEQFF,TGTGCCAGCAGCTTTTCCGGGTTTCCCAGTCGGGCCTACAATGAGCAGTTCTTC
TRBV5-1,NA,17,TRBJ2-6,NA,CASSLASGPSGANVLTF,TGCGCCAGCAGCTTGGCCTCAGGGCCCTCTGGGGCCAACGTCCTGACTTTC
TRBV25-1,NA,16,TRBJ2-5,NA,CASSELRDIAQETQYF,TGTGCCAGCAGTGAACTCCGTGACATCGCACAAGAGACCCAGTACTTC
TRBV7-2,NA,13,TRBJ1-2,NA,CAGRSTGRYGYTF,TGTGCCGGCAGGTCCACAGGACGCTATGGCTACACCTTC
TRBV18,NA,15,TRBJ2-7,NA,CASSYRIEVLGEQYF,TGTGCCAGCTCATACCGGATTGAGGTGCTCGGCGAGCAGTACTTC
TRBV5-1,NA,16,TRBJ1-2,NA,CASSLAPREVSDGYTF,TGCGCCAGCAGCTTGGCCCCCCGGGAAGTTTCGGATGGCTACACCTTC
TRBV2,NA,13,TRBJ1-1,NA,CASSEMWQGEAFF,TGTGCCAGCAGTGAAATGTGGCAGGGGGAAGCTTTCTTT